The 3 T cell receptor beta chains below were found in one sample sequenced in a study of blood T cell repertoires in COVID-19. The table came from immunoSEQ multiplex PCR; TCRdb's copy has only in-frame clones and leaves some out. The data hold around 190,000 clones, with 80% to 90% observed a single time. Material: peripheral blood. All receptors come from a man aged 25-40 years with acute or convalescent COVID-19.

The gene calls are TRBV6-1 and TRBJ2-1; TRBD2 might be the D (6 bases). The CDR3 is 14 amino acids. The germline V and J ends were trimmed by 2 bases and 10 bases, with 15 bases remaining between them. Per germline, CDR1 MNHNS and CDR2 SASEGT. The DNA of the CDR3 is TGTGCCAGCAGTGAACAAGCGGGTTACGGGGAGCAGTTCTTC. Protein: CASSEQAGYGEQFF.

The chain joins TRBV27 to TRBJ1-5; D not certain. The germline gives CDR1 MNHEY, CDR2 SMNVEV (reference sequence). Trimming left V 4 bases short and J 3 bases short, with 16 bases between. The length of the CDR3 is 16 residues. CDR3 sequence (DNA): TGTGCCAGCAGTTCCTACTCCGCGGGTTTCAATCAGCCCCAGCATTTT. Amino acids: CASSSYSAGFNQPQHF.

V and J are TRBV5-4 and TRBJ2-4; 8 positions match TRBD1. The CDR3 runs 16 residues. Germline lookup yields CDR1 SGHNT and CDR2 YYREEE (reference sequence). Trimming took 1 base from V and 2 from J; bases not matched to a gene: 5. The CDR3: CASSLQGALSKNIQYF. CDR3 nucleotides: TGTGCCAGCAGCTTGCAGGGGGCTTTGTCCAAAAACATTCAGTACTTC. Full variable domain (missing parts from reference TRBV5-4 and TRBJ2-4): ETGVTQSPTHLIKTRGQQVTLRCSSQSGHNTVSWYQQALGQGPQFIFQYYREEENGRGNFPPRFSGLQFPNYSSELNVNALELDDSALYLCASSLQGALSKNIQYFGAGTRLSVL.